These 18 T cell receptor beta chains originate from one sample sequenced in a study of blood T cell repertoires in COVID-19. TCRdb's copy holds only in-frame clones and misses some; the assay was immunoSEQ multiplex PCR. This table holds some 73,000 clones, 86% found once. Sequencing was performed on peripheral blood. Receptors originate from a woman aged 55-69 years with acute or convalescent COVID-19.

The DNA for the CDR3 is TGTGCCAGCAGTTTTCAGGGGCTGGATACTGAAGCTTTCTTT. This codes for CASSFQGLDTEAFF. V and J are TRBV28 and TRBJ1-1; D might be TRBD1 (6 bases). V was shortened by 3 bases and J by 5 bases, with 13 bases between the two germline ends. This CDR3 has 14 residues. CDR1 and CDR2 from the germline V gene are MDHEN and SYDVKM.

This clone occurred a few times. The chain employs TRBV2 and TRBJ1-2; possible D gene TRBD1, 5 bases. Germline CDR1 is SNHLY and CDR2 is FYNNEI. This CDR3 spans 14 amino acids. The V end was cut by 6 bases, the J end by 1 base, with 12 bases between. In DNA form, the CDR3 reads TGTGCCAGCAGGCAGACAGTGAATAACTATGGCTACACCTTC. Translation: CASRQTVNNYGYTF. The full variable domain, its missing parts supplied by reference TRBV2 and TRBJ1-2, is EPEVTQTPSHQVTQMGQEVILRCVPISNHLYFYWYRQILGQKVEFLVSFYNNEISEKSEIFDDQFSVERPDGSNFTLKIRSTKLEDSAMYFCASRQTVNNYGYTFGSGTRLTVV.

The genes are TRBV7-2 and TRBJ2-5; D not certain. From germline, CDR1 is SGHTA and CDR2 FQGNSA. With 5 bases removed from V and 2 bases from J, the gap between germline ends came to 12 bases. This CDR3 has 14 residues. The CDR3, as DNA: TGTGCCAGCAGCCCTCGATTTACACAAGAGACCCAGTACTTC. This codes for CASSPRFTQETQYF. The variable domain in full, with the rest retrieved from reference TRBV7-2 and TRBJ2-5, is GAGVSQSPSNKVTEKGKDVELRCDPISGHTALYWYRQSLGQGLEFLIYFQGNSAPDKSGLPSDRFSAERTGGSVSTLTIQRTQQEDSAVYLCASSPRFTQETQYFGPGTRLLVL.

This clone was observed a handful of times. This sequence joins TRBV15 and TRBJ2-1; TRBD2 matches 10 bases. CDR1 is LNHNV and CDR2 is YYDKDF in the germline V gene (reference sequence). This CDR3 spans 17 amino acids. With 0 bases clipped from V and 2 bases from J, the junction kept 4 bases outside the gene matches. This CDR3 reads CATSRDFSGGAYNEQFF. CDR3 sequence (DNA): TGTGCCACCAGCAGAGATTTCAGCGGGGGGGCCTACAATGAGCAGTTCTTC.

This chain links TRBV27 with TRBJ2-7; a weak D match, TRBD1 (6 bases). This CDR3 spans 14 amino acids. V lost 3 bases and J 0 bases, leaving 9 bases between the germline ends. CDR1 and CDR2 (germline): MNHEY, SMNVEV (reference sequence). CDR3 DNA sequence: TGTGCCAGCAGTTTGACAGGCAGCTCCTACGAGCAGTACTTC. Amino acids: CASSLTGSSYEQYF.

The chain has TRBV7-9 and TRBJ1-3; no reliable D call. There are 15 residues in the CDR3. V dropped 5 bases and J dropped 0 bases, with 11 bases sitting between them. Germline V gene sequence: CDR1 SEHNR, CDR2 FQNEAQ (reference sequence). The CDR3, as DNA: TGTGCCAGCAGCCGCCGAGGGATCTCTGGAAACACCATATATTTT. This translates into CASSRRGISGNTIYF. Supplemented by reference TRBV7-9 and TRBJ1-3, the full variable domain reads DTGVSQNPRHKITKRGQNVTFRCDPISEHNRLYWYRQTLGQGPEFLTYFQNEAQLEKSRLLSDRFSAERPKGSFSTLEIQRTEQGDSAMYLCASSRRGISGNTIYFGEGSWLTVV.

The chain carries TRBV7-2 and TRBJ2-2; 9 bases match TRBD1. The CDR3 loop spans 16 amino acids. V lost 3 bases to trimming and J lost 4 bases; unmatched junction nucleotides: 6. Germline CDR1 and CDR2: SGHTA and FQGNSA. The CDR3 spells CASSLTGGYSTGELFF. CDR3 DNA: TGTGCCAGCAGCTTGACAGGGGGATATAGCACCGGGGAGCTGTTTTTT.

This CDR3 is CASSVQGSGANVLTF. CDR3 sequence (DNA): TGTGCCAGCTCGGTACAGGGCTCTGGGGCCAACGTCCTGACTTTC. This chain connects TRBV18 to TRBJ2-6, with a possible D match to TRBD1 (6 bases). With 6 bases removed from V and 0 bases from J, the gap between germline ends came to 9 bases. CDR1 and CDR2 from the germline V gene are KGHSH and LQKENI. The CDR3 is 15 amino acids.

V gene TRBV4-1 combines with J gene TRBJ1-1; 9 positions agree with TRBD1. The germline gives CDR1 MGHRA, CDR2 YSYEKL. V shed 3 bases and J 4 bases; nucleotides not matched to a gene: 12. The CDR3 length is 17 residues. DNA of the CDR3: TGCGCCAGCAGCCATCCCAACTTCCTGACAGGGGGCACTGAAGCTTTCTTT. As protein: CASSHPNFLTGGTEAFF.

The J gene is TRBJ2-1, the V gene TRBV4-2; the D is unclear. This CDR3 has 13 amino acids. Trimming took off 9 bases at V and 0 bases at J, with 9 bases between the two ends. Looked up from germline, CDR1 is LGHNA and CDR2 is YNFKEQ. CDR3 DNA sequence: TGTGCCAGTAGTAGTCGCTCCTACAATGAGCAGTTCTTC. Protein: CASSSRSYNEQFF.

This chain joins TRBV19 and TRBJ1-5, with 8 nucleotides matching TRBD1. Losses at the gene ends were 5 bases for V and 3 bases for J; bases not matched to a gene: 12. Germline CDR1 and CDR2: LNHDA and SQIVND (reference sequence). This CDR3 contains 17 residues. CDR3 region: CASSRISTGGYNQPQHF. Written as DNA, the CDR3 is TGTGCCAGTAGTCGAATATCCACAGGGGGGTACAATCAGCCCCAGCATTTT.

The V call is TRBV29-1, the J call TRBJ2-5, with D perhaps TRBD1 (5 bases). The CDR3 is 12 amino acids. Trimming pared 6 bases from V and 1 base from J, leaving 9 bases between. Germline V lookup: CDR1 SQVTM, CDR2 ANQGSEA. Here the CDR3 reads CSVQTVQETQYF. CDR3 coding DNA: TGCAGCGTACAGACAGTCCAAGAGACCCAGTACTTC.

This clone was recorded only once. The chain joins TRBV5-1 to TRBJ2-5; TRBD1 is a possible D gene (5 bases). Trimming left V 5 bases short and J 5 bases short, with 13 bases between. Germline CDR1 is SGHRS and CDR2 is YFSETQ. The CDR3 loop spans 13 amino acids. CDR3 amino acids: CASRLGPEETQYF. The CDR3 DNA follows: TGCGCCAGCAGACTGGGGCCCGAGGAGACCCAGTACTTC.

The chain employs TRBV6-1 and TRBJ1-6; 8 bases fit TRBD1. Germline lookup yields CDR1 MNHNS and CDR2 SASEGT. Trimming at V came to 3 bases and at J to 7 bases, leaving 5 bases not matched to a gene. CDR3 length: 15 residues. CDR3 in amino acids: CASSEGTGLNSPLHF. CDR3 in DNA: TGTGCCAGCAGTGAGGGGACAGGACTAAATTCACCCCTCCACTTT.

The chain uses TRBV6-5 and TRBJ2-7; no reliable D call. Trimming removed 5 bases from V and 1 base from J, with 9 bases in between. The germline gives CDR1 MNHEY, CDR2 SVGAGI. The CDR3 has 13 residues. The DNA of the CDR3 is TGTGCCAGCAGTCCGTCCCCTTCCTACGAGCAGTACTTC. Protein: CASSPSPSYEQYF.

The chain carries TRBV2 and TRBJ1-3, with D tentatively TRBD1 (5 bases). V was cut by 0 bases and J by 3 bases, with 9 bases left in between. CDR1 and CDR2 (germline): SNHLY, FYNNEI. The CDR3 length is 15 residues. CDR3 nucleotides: TGTGCCAGCAGTGAAGCATCGCAGGGTGGAAACACCATATATTTT. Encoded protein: CASSEASQGGNTIYF.

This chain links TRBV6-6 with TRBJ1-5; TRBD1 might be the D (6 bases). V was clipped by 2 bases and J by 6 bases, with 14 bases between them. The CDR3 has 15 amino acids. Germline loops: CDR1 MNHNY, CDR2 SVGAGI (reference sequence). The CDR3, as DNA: TGTGCCAGCAGTTACGCCCAGGGGTTGGGTCAGCCCCAGCATTTT. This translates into CASSYAQGLGQPQHF.

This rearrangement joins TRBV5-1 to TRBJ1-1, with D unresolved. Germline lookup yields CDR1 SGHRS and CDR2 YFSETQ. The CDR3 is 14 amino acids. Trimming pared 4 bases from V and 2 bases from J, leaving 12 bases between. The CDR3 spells CASSPQAENTEAFF. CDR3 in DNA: TGCGCCAGCAGCCCCCAGGCAGAAAACACTGAAGCTTTCTTT.